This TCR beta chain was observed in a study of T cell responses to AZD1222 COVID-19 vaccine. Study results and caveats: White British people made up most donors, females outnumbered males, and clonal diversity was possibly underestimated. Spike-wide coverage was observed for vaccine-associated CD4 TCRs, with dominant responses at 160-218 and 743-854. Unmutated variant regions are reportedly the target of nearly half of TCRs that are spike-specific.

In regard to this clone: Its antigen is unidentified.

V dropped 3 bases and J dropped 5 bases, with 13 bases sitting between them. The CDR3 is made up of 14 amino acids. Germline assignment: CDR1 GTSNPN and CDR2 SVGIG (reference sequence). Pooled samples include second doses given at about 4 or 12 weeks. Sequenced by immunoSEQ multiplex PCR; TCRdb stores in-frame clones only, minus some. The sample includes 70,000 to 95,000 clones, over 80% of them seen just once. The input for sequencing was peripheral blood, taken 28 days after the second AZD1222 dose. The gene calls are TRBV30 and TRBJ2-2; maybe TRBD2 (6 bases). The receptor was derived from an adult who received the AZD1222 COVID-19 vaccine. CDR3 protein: CAWRVGLETGELFF. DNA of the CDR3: TGTGCCTGGAGGGTGGGACTTGAGACCGGGGAGCTGTTTTTT. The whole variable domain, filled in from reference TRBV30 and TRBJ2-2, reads SQTIHQWPATLVQPVGSPLSLECTVEGTSNPNLYWYRQAAGRGLQLLFYSVGIGQISSEVPQNLSASRPQDRQFILSSKKLLLSDSGFYLCAWRVGLETGELFFGEGSRLTVL.